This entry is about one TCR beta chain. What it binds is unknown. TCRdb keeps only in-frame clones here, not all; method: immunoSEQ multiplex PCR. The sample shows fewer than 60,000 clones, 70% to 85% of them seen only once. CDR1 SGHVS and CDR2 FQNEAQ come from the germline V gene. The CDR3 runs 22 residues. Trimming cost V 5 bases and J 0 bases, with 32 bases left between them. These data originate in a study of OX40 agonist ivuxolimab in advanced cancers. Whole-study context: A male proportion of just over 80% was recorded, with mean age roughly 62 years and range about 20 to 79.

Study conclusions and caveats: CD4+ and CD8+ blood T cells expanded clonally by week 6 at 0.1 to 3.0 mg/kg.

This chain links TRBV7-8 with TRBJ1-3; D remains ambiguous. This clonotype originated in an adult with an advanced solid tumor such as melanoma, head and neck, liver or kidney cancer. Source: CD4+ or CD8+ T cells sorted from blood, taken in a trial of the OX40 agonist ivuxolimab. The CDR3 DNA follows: TGTGCCAGCAGCCCCCGTCGGACCCCGCCAGTGACCCAATATTCCTCTGGAAACACCATATATTTT. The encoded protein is CASSPRRTPPVTQYSSGNTIYF.